This T cell receptor beta chain was retrieved from a study of T cells in women clearing cervical HPV infection (dated 2018 in TCRdb). Turning to the overall study: The cases were roughly 25 women with histologically confirmed HPV16-related CIN3 or worse, and 2 of these cases were invasive cancers. Controls were around 23 women whose single incident HPV16 infection cleared within 12 months without precancer or cancer developing. Blood from cases was collected at the visit where the lesion was first found, while blood from controls was collected once the infection could no longer be detected. Among cases, blood sampling occurred a median of about 160 days after lesion detection, with an interquartile range of roughly 90 to 200 days. Since HLA typing was available for only a few women, HLA type could not be ruled out as a confounder. This exploratory proof-of-principle case-control study, nested within the Guanacaste HPV Natural History Study in Costa Rica, compared TCR repertoires among women with different cervical HPV16 outcomes. Cases were matched to controls by age within five years and by the year the sample was collected. Median age was approximately 36 years in cases versus just over 37 in controls, and baseline characteristics did not differ significantly. In the parent cohort, 10,049 women aged 18 or older were enrolled in Guanacaste, Costa Rica, during about 1992 to 1994 and then followed for under nine years. Quality controls consisted of five blinded duplicates per group, for a total of some 60 samples made up of approximately 50 participants and about ten replicates. General findings and caveats noted by the study authors: TCR repertoire richness was significantly higher in CIN3+ cases than in controls across sequencing depths, while evenness did not differ. Because T-cell numbers per sample were unknown, differences in richness could reflect varying T-cell content rather than repertoire biology. TRBV6-7 relative abundance was lower in cases than in controls (approximately 0.11% versus 0.16%; Bonferroni P = 0.0008). Random forest classifiers combining richness and V gene abundances distinguished cases from controls with an estimated AUC of more than 0.8. The cross-sectional design could not show whether associations preceded infection or resulted from it; effector/memory subsets and HPV-specific T cells were not isolated.

TCR beta CDR3 regions were amplified by multiplex PCR using the immunoSEQ assay from an average of roughly 1,300 ng genomic DNA per sample. Primer bias was corrected in the assay by using a complete synthetic TCR repertoire to establish an amplification baseline. Amplicons were sequenced on the Illumina platform. Turning to the authors' computational methods: Error correction of the sequences involved clustering with frequency ratios plus a modified nearest-neighbor algorithm, after which the sequences were analyzed in the immunoSEQ Analyzer using IMGT gene definitions. At each rarefaction depth, TCR richness and evenness were averaged across 20 rarefaction repeats, and any sample with fewer sequences than the depth was left out. Relative abundances of V, D and J genes were compared between groups using Wilcoxon rank sum tests, with FDR correction applied. Blinded duplicates gave an intraclass correlation of over 90% for TCR richness and an average of about 76% across 66 gene segments. The immuneACCESS repertoire file appears here via TCRdb, limited to in-frame rearrangements. These files lack a portion of the clones; in checked studies, under half of the deficit traces to unresolved V genes, and the cause of the others is not known. Clone size and the V and J calls come from that table; the DNA yielded D and trimming. In this sample's table one finds some 30,000 clones. The biggest ten clones account for roughly 3.9% of the sample.

Every participant had a single incident cervical HPV16 infection, and prevalent HPV16 infections were excluded. Cervical HPV DNA was detected by MY09/MY11 PCR and genotyped by dot-blot hybridization. Approximately 15 mL of heparinized blood was centrifuged, after which the buffy coat was aliquoted, frozen at -30 degrees C, and then stored at -80 degrees C. QIAGEN kits were used to extract genomic DNA from the buffy coat specimens. With respect to this clone: This receptor's antigen is unknown. The read halts 3 residues ahead of the CDR3 end, with the missing end drawn from the germline J gene.

The CDR3 holds 14 amino acids from the cysteine to the phenylalanine. The 33 bases shown cover part of the CDR3, and their frame starts at base 1. CDR1 and CDR2 are read off the germline V gene as SNHLY and FYNNEI. Trimming accounts for 4 bases at V and 8 bases at J, while the number of junction bases matched to no gene is 7. This receptor was obtained from a woman aged 18 to 69 with a cervical HPV16 infection that either progressed to CIN3+ or cleared (not recorded which). Sequencing input: blood buffy coat. The sequence joins TRBV2 to TRBJ1-4; 7 bases in between match TRBD1. CDR3 reads: CASSGPGGHEKLFF. The CDR3 DNA, read in part, is TGTGCCAGCAGTGGGCCAGGGGGTCACGAAAAA.